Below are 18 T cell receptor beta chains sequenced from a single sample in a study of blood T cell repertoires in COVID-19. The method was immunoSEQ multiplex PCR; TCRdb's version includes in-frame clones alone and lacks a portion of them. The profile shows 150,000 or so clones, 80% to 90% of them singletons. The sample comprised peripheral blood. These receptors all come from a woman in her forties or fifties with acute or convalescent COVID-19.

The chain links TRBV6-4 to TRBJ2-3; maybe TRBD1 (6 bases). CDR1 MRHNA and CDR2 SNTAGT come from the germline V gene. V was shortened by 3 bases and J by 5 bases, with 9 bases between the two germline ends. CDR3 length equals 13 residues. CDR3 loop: CASSEGAKDTQYF. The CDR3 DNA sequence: TGTGCCAGCAGTGAGGGGGCCAAAGATACGCAGTATTTT.

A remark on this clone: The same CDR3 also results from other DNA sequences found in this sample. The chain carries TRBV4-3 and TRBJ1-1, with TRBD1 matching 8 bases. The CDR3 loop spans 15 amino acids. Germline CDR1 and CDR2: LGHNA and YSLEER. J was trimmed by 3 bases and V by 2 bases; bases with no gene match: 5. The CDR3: CASSQYQGAYTEAFF. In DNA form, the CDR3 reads TGCGCCAGCAGCCAATACCAGGGGGCTTACACTGAAGCTTTCTTT.

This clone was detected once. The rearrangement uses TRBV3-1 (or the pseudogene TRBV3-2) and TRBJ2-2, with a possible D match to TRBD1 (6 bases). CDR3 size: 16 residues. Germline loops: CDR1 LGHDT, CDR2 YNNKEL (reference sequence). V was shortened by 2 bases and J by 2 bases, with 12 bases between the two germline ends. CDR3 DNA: TGTGCCAGCAGCCAACCACAGGGCCATAACACCGGGGAGCTGTTTTTT. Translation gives CASSQPQGHNTGELFF.

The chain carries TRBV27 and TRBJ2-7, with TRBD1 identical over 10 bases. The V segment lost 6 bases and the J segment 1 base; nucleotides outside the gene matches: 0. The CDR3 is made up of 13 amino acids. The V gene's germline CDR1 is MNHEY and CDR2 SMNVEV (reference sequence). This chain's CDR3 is CASRDRGSYEQYF. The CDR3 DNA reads TGTGCCAGCAGGGACAGGGGGTCCTACGAGCAGTACTTC.

CDR3 nucleotides: TGTGCCAGCTCAGTACAGGTGACCAACTACGAGCAGTACTTC. Protein product: CASSVQVTNYEQYF. The V gene is TRBV19, the J gene TRBJ2-7; D may be TRBD1 (5 bases). Between the trimmed V and J ends, which lost 9 bases and 3 bases, there was a span of 18 bases. This CDR3 has 14 amino acids. Per the germline V gene, CDR1 is LNHDA and CDR2 is SQIVND (reference sequence).

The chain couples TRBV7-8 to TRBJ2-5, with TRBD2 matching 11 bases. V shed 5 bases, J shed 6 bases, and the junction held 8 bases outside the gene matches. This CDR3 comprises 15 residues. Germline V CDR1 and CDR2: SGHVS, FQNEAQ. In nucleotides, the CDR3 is TGTGCCAGCAGCCAACTAGCGGGAGCCCAGCAGACCCAGTACTTC. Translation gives CASSQLAGAQQTQYF. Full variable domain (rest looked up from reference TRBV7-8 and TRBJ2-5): GAGVSQSPRYKVAKRGQDVALRCDPISGHVSLFWYQQALGQGPEFLTYFQNEAQLDKSGLPSDRFFAERPEGSVSTLKIQRTQQEDSAVYLCASSQLAGAQQTQYFGPGTRLLVL.

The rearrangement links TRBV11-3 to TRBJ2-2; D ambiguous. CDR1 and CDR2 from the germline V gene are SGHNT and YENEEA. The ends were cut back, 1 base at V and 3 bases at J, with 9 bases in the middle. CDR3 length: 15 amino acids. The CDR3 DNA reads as TGTGCCAGCAGCTTAGCCAGAGGTTACACCGGGGAGCTGTTTTTT. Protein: CASSLARGYTGELFF.

The CDR3 sequence is CAWGRGGSPSSYEQYF. The CDR3 coding sequence is TGTGCCTGGGGCCGGGGCGGGAGCCCGAGCTCCTACGAGCAGTACTTC. The chain employs TRBV30 and TRBJ2-7; 7 nucleotides agree with TRBD2. Germline V lookup: CDR1 GTSNPN, CDR2 SVGIG (reference sequence). This CDR3 comprises 16 residues. The trim removed 5 bases at V and 0 bases at J, leaving 13 bases unmatched.

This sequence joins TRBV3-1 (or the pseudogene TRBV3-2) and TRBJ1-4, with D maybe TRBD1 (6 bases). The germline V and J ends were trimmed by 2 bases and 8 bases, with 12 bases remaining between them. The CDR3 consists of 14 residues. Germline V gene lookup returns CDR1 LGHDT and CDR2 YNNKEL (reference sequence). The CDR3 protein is CASSQRDRREKLFF. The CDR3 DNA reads TGTGCCAGCAGCCAACGAGACAGGCGGGAAAAACTGTTTTTT.

The CDR3 DNA follows: TGTGCCAGCAGCAACCGGACAGTCTATAATTCACCCCTCCACTTT. Translating gives CASSNRTVYNSPLHF. This chain connects TRBV7-9 to TRBJ1-6, with D maybe TRBD1 (6 bases). Trimming pared 5 bases from V and 3 bases from J, leaving 11 bases between. CDR1 and CDR2 from the germline V gene are SEHNR and FQNEAQ (reference sequence). This CDR3 spans 15 amino acids. The full variable domain, in which reference TRBV7-9 and TRBJ1-6 provide the parts outside the CDR3, is DTGVSQNPRHKITKRGQNVTFRCDPISEHNRLYWYRQTLGQGPEFLTYFQNEAQLEKSRLLSDRFSAERPKGSFSTLEIQRTEQGDSAMYLCASSNRTVYNSPLHFGNGTRLTVT.

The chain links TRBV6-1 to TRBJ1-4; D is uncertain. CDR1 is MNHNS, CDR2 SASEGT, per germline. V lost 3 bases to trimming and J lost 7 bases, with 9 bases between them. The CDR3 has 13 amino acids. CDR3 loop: CASSDGVLEKLFF. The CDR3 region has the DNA TGTGCCAGCAGTGACGGAGTTCTTGAAAAACTGTTTTTT.

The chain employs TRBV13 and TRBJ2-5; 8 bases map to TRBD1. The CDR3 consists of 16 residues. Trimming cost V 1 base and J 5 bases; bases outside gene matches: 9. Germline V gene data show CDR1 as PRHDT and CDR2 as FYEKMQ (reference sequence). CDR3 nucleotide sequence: TGTGCCAGCAGCTTAGTGGACAGGGATGTGCGTGAGACCCAGTACTTC. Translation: CASSLVDRDVRETQYF.

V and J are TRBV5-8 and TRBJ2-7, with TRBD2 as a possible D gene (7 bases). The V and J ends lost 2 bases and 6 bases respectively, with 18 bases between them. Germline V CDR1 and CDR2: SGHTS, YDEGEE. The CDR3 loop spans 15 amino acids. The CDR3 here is CASSFPRGAKSEQYF. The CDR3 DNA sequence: TGTGCCAGCAGCTTTCCCCGGGGGGCAAAAAGCGAGCAGTACTTC.

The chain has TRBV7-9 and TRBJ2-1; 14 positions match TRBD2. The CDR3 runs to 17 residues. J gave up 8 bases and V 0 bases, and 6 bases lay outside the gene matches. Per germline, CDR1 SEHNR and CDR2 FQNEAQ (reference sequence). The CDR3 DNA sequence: TGTGCCAGCAGCTTAGCCCGGACTAGCGGGAGGCGGGATGAGCAGTTCTTC. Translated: CASSLARTSGRRDEQFF. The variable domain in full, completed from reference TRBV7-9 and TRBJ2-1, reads DTGVSQNPRHKITKRGQNVTFRCDPISEHNRLYWYRQTLGQGPEFLTYFQNEAQLEKSRLLSDRFSAERPKGSFSTLEIQRTEQGDSAMYLCASSLARTSGRRDEQFFGPGTRLTVL.

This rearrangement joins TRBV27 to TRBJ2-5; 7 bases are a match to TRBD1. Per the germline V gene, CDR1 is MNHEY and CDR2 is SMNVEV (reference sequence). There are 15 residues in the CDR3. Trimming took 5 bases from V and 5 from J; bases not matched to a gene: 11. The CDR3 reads CASSPLGTARETQYF. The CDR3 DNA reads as TGTGCCAGCAGTCCTCTCGGGACAGCAAGGGAGACCCAGTACTTC.

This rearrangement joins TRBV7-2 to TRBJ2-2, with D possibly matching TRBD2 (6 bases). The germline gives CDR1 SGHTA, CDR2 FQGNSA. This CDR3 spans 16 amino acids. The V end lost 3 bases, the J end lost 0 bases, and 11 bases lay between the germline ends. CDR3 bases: TGTGCCAGCAGCTTTGCTCCGGGGGCGAACACCGGGGAGCTGTTTTTT. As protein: CASSFAPGANTGELFF.

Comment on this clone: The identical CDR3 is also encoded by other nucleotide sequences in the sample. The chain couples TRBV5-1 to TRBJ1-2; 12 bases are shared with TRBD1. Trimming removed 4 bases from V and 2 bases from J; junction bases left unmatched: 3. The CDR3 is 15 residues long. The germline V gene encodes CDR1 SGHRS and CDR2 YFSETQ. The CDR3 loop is CASSPGQGANYGYTF. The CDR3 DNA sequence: TGCGCCAGCAGCCCGGGACAGGGGGCGAACTATGGCTACACCTTC.

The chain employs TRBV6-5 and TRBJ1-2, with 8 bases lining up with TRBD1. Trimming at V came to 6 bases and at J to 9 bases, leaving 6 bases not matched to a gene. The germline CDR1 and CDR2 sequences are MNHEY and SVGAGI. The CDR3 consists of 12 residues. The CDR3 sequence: CASRDREWSYTF. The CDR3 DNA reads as TGTGCCAGCAGGGACAGGGAATGGAGCTACACCTTC.